What follows are 10 T cell receptor beta chains derived from one specimen sequenced in a study of blood T cells in healthy people across ages. The authors ran a second PCR of 7 to 11 cycles using a sample-barcoded 5' primer and a J-beta primer mix. A single record per CDR3 protein comes from TCRdb applying MiXCR to the 5' RACE reads. The data show about 1.4 million distinct CDR3 sequences, approximately 63% seen once. The sample was blood. The origin of the receptors is a young man in good health.

The chain recombines TRBV20-1 with TRBJ2-1, with 7 bases identical to TRBD2. J gave up 7 bases and V 2 bases, and 17 bases lay outside the gene matches. This CDR3 has 17 residues. Germline-derived CDR1 and CDR2 are DFQATT and SNEGSKA (reference sequence). This chain's CDR3 is CSARPTGWGGTLNEQFF. The CDR3, as DNA: TGCAGTGCTAGACCGACTGGCTGGGGGGGGACGTTAAATGAGCAGTTCTTC.

This chain links TRBV20-1 with TRBJ2-3; 11 bases agree with TRBD2. Germline CDR1 DFQATT, CDR2 SNEGSKA (reference sequence). There are 15 residues in the CDR3. The J segment lost 11 bases and the V segment lost 4 bases, leaving 14 bases of the junction unmatched. CDR3 in amino acids: CSATTSGGASFEQYF. CDR3 sequence (DNA): TGCAGTGCTACCACTAGCGGGGGAGCCTCATTTGAGCAGTATTTT.

The chain recombines TRBV12-3 or TRBV12-4 with TRBJ1-2, with 10 positions matching TRBD1. The junction had 12 bases not matched to a gene; V was cut back by 0 bases and J by 11 bases. The CDR3 has 16 amino acids. The CDR3 is CASSLAVGGQGKRYTF. The CDR3 nucleotides are TGTGCCAGCAGTTTAGCAGTGGGGGGACAGGGGAAAAGGTACACCTTC.

A few counts support this clonotype. The chain links TRBV10-3 to TRBJ2-3; D is perhaps TRBD1 or TRBD2 (5 bases each). Germline CDR1 ENHRY, CDR2 SYGVKD. Trimming cost V 10 bases and J 0 bases, with 17 bases left between them. This CDR3 spans 15 amino acids. Here the CDR3 reads CATLTRGPSTDTQYF. In DNA form, the CDR3 reads TGTGCCACCCTCACCCGGGGCCCTAGCACAGATACGCAGTATTTT.

This chain uses TRBV29-1 with TRBJ2-1, with 9 bases that match TRBD2. Trimming took 4 bases from V and 4 from J; bases not matched to a gene: 11. Germline V gives CDR1 SQVTM, CDR2 ANQGSEA. The CDR3 totals 16 residues. The CDR3 loop reads CSVVSREGTLYNEQFF. In DNA, the CDR3 is TGCAGCGTTGTCTCGCGGGAGGGAACCTTATACAATGAGCAGTTCTTC.

This chain uses TRBV6-5 with TRBJ2-1; 12 positions agree with TRBD2. The CDR3 runs to 16 residues. Germline CDR1 MNHEY, CDR2 SVGAGI. Trimming took 1 base from V and 7 from J; bases not matched to a gene: 5. This CDR3 is CASSYYTGLAGNEQFF. The CDR3 coding sequence is TGTGCCAGCAGTTACTACACGGGACTAGCGGGTAATGAGCAGTTCTTC.

The V gene is TRBV9, the J gene TRBJ2-3; D possibly uses TRBD1 or TRBD2 (5 bases each). The CDR3 extends over 15 amino acids. V was clipped by 4 bases and J by 2 bases, with 14 bases between them. Per germline, CDR1 SGDLS and CDR2 YYNGEE. The CDR3 reads CASSRTGAPTDTQYF. The DNA for the CDR3 is TGTGCCAGCAGCAGGACTGGGGCCCCCACAGATACGCAGTATTTT. Full variable domain (rest looked up from reference TRBV9 and TRBJ2-3): DSGVTQTPKHLITATGQRVTLRCSPRSGDLSVYWYQQSLDQGLQFLIQYYNGEERAKGNILERFSAQQFPDLHSELNLSSLELGDSALYFCASSRTGAPTDTQYFGPGTRLTVL.

In nucleotides, the CDR3 is TGCGCCAGCAGTGAGTCTGGGGTTGGAGGATGGGATACGCAGTATTTT. Its protein is CASSESGVGGWDTQYF. This chain links TRBV10-2 with TRBJ2-3; D might be TRBD2 (5 bases). Germline values: CDR1 WSHSY, CDR2 SAAADI. V was shortened by 0 bases and J by 6 bases, with 16 bases between the two germline ends. CDR3 length: 16 residues.

The rearrangement links TRBV6-5 to TRBJ2-7; D not certain. This CDR3 contains 12 residues. With 5 bases removed from V and 2 bases from J, the gap between germline ends came to 7 bases. Germline V gene sequence: CDR1 MNHEY, CDR2 SVGAGI. DNA for the CDR3: TGTGCCAGCAGTGAGTCCGCCTACGAGCAGTACTTC. Protein sequence: CASSESAYEQYF.

The CDR3 loop reads CASQSGLPPYEQYF. In DNA, the CDR3 is TGTGCCAGTCAGTCCGGATTACCTCCCTACGAGCAGTACTTC. The rearrangement links TRBV6-2 or TRBV6-3 to TRBJ2-7; D uncertain. V was clipped by 9 bases and J by 2 bases, with 17 bases between them. This CDR3 contains 14 residues. CDR1 MNHEY and CDR2 SVGEGT come from the germline V gene.